This TCR beta chain was profiled in a study of identical twins. TCRdb re-called the 5' RACE reads with MiXCR, one entry per CDR3 protein. The sample has 510,000 or so distinct CDR3 sequences; over 12% are singletons. V lost 7 bases and J lost 0; bases outside the gene matches: 8. In germline, CDR1 is ENHRY, CDR2 SYGVKD. The CDR3 loop spans 16 amino acids. The sample was also reused in another study, on yellow fever vaccine responses in identical twins.

What was sequenced was CD4+ T cells sorted from blood. The source of this sequence is a woman between 18 and 29 years old in good health. This chain links TRBV10-3 with TRBJ2-1; 8 bases map to TRBD2. The CDR3 protein is CAIKDSSGNSYNEQFF. The CDR3 bases are TGTGCCATCAAGGATAGTAGCGGGAACTCCTACAATGAGCAGTTCTTC.